Listed here are 3 T cell receptor beta chains from one sample, sequenced in a study of regulatory T cells in long-lasting Graves disease. Arm-PCR of CDR3 regions with iRepertoire HTBI primers generated TCR beta libraries. MiXCR, run by TCRdb on the multiplex PCR reads, gives a single entry per CDR3 protein. The sample lists about 620,000 distinct CDR3 sequences; approximately 15% were seen once. Time point reported: newly diagnosed GD, antithyroid drugs for less than 3 months. Extracted PBMC RNA gave rise to the TCR library. The sample was also linked to a second study, of T cells in Graves' hyperthyroidism and ophthalmopathy.

The sequencing used peripheral blood mononuclear cells (PBMCs), collected at new diagnosis, from a patient treated with antithyroid drugs. The receptor source for this set is a woman aged 30 to 39 with Graves disease.

This clonotype was counted at least ten times. This sequence joins TRBV6-1 and TRBJ2-7, with D maybe TRBD2 (5 bases). CDR3 length: 14 residues. Per germline, CDR1 MNHNS and CDR2 SASEGT. Trimming shortened V by 4 bases and J by 3 bases, and 13 bases separated the two germline ends. Written as DNA, the CDR3 is TGTGCCAGCAGTGCACCTAGCCTAGACTACGAGCAGTACTTC. Translated: CASSAPSLDYEQYF.

This chain connects TRBV6-1 to TRBJ1-4; TRBD1 aligns across 7 bases. The CDR3 extends over 17 amino acids. CDR1 and CDR2 from the germline V gene are MNHNS and SASEGT. This CDR3 is CPYHGDSDCTTNEKLFF. The CDR3 DNA follows: TGTCCGTATCATGGGGACAGCGACTGCACAACTAATGAAAAACTGTTTTTT.

This chain connects TRBV5-6 to TRBJ1-1; tentative D call: TRBD1 (6 bases). V was clipped by 0 bases and J by 11 bases, with 11 bases between them. CDR3 size: 12 residues. The germline V gene encodes CDR1 SGHDT and CDR2 YYEEEE. The CDR3 sequence is CASSLAAGVAFF. CDR3 DNA: TGTGCCAGCAGCTTGGCCGCAGGGGTGGCTTTCTTT.